The sequence of this T cell receptor (beta chain) was determined in a study of vaccination effects on CD4 cells after COVID-19. Clones were sequenced by immunoSEQ multiplex PCR, and TCRdb holds only the in-frame ones, with some missing. The profile covers some 70,000 clones, with about 80% appearing a single time and approximately 1.2% taken by the ten largest. Expansion with viral peptide pools was applied to antigen-specific CD4+ T cells by the ViraFEST assay prior to sequencing. The culture ran for approximately 10 days before CD4+ T cells were isolated. The cohort was immunized with two doses of either the BNT162b2 or mRNA-1273 vaccine. To note about this clone: The target antigen is unknown.

V was shortened by 4 bases and J by 8 bases, with 11 bases between the two germline ends. The germline gives CDR1 SNHLY, CDR2 FYNNEI. CDR3 length equals 12 residues. V usage is TRBV2 and J usage is TRBJ1-2; D uncertain. Sequencing used CD4+ T cells from PBMCs cultured with HCoV-229E spike peptides, obtained after COVID-19 vaccination. This receptor was identified in a human donor who received a COVID-19 vaccine. The CDR3 here is CASSAFPLGYTF. The CDR3 DNA reads TGTGCCAGCAGTGCATTCCCTCTCGGCTACACCTTC. Drawing the rest from reference TRBV2 and TRBJ1-2, the complete variable domain is EPEVTQTPSHQVTQMGQEVILRCVPISNHLYFYWYRQILGQKVEFLVSFYNNEISEKSEIFDDQFSVERPDGSNFTLKIRSTKLEDSAMYFCASSAFPLGYTFGSGTRLTVV.